Below are 14 T cell receptor beta chains sequenced from a single sample in a study of T-cell memory formation after mild COVID-19. TCRdb independently ran MiXCR on the 5' RACE reads; one entry per CDR3 protein. The table records about 110,000 distinct CDR3 sequences, roughly a sixth of them present only once. What was sequenced was PBMCs or a T cell subset sorted from them (not recorded which). The receptors originated from a man between 18 and 35 years old who had mild COVID-19 (a few samples of this study predate the infection). Cell type and time point are not known.

This sequence joins TRBV12-3 or TRBV12-4 and TRBJ2-7; D might be TRBD1 (6 bases). Deletions cut 5 bases from V and 2 bases from J, with 10 bases between. The CDR3 runs to 13 residues. The CDR3 DNA sequence: TGTGCCAGCAGTATACAGGGTCCCTACGAGCAGTACTTC. Translated: CASSIQGPYEQYF.

There are a few counts of this clonotype. This chain links TRBV7-2 with TRBJ2-5; 11 bases fit TRBD2. The CDR3 length is 15 residues. V was pared by 5 bases and J by 4 bases, with 6 bases of the junction left unmatched. Germline V lookup: CDR1 SGHTA, CDR2 FQGNSA. CDR3 coding DNA: TGTGCCAGCAGCCAGACTAGCGGGGCAGGAGAGACCCAGTACTTC. Translation: CASSQTSGAGETQYF. Supplemented by reference TRBV7-2 and TRBJ2-5, the full variable domain reads GAGVSQSPSNKVTEKGKDVELRCDPISGHTALYWYRQSLGQGLEFLIYFQGNSAPDKSGLPSDRFSAERTGGSVSTLTIQRTQQEDSAVYLCASSQTSGAGETQYFGPGTRLLVL.

The gene calls are TRBV30 and TRBJ2-3, with 7 bases that match TRBD2. From germline, CDR1 is GTSNPN and CDR2 SVGIG (reference sequence). The CDR3 extends over 13 amino acids. The V segment lost 6 bases and the J segment 5 bases; nucleotides outside the gene matches: 8. The CDR3 region is CACPSGVVDTQYF. The CDR3 DNA is TGTGCCTGCCCGAGCGGGGTTGTAGATACGCAGTATTTT. The whole variable domain, filled in from reference TRBV30 and TRBJ2-3, reads SQTIHQWPATLVQPVGSPLSLECTVEGTSNPNLYWYRQAAGRGLQLLFYSVGIGQISSEVPQNLSASRPQDRQFILSSKKLLLSDSGFYLCACPSGVVDTQYFGPGTRLTVL.

The chain employs TRBV7-2 and TRBJ1-3; no reliable D call. The CDR3 contains 13 residues. In germline, CDR1 is SGHTA, CDR2 FQGNSA. The ends were cut back, 5 bases at V and 2 bases at J, with 7 bases in the middle. CDR3 nucleotides: TGTGCCAGCAGCCCCCAAGCTGGAAACACCATATATTTT. It translates to CASSPQAGNTIYF.

This chain connects TRBV5-1 to TRBJ2-3, with TRBD1 matching 9 bases. The CDR3 consists of 15 residues. V lost 4 bases to trimming and J lost 2 bases; unmatched junction nucleotides: 5. Germline-derived CDR1 and CDR2 are SGHRS and YFSETQ. Written as DNA, the CDR3 is TGCGCCAGCAGCCCCCGGGACAGGGCCACAGATACGCAGTATTTT. Its translation is CASSPRDRATDTQYF.

The V and J genes are TRBV4-3 and TRBJ2-2; no definite D call. Germline CDR1 LGHNA, CDR2 YSLEER. The CDR3 length is 15 residues. The V gene lost 0 bases and the J gene lost 6 bases, with 11 bases spanning the gap. The CDR3 DNA reads TGCGCCAGCAGCCAAGACCGGAGATGGGCCGGGGAGCTGTTTTTT. This codes for CASSQDRRWAGELFF.

This clonotype was detected ten times or more. The genes are TRBV12-3 or TRBV12-4 and TRBJ1-5; D unresolved. Deletions cut 3 bases from V and 2 bases from J, with 17 bases between. This CDR3 is built from 17 residues. The CDR3 DNA reads TGTGCCAGCAGTTTGAGATCGATCGTTGGCGGCAATCAGCCCCAGCATTTT. It encodes CASSLRSIVGGNQPQHF.

This clonotype was picked up a small number of times. The chain employs TRBV7-9 and TRBJ2-1, with D possibly called TRBD1 or TRBD2 (5 bases each). V dropped 7 bases and J dropped 5 bases, with 15 bases sitting between them. Germline values: CDR1 SEHNR, CDR2 FQNEAQ (reference sequence). CDR3 length equals 14 residues. Here the CDR3 reads CASTRTGQDNEQFF. The CDR3 DNA follows: TGTGCCAGCACGCGGACGGGGCAGGACAATGAGCAGTTCTTC.

The chain recombines TRBV5-1 with TRBJ2-1, with D possibly matching TRBD2 (5 bases). Trimming pared 0 bases from V and 2 bases from J, leaving 9 bases between. The CDR3 is 15 amino acids. Germline V gene sequence: CDR1 SGHRS, CDR2 YFSETQ. CDR3 in DNA: TGCGCCAGCAGCTTGGACGGGGAGACCTACAATGAGCAGTTCTTC. Amino acids: CASSLDGETYNEQFF.

The chain combines TRBV6-2 or TRBV6-3 with TRBJ1-1; D perhaps matches TRBD1 (5 bases). CDR1 is MNHEY and CDR2 is SVGEGT in the germline V gene. V was clipped by 10 bases and J by 5 bases, with 14 bases between them. The CDR3 runs 12 residues. CDR3 in amino acids: CATRTGETEAFF. CDR3 DNA: TGTGCCACAAGAACAGGAGAAACTGAAGCTTTCTTT.

This chain uses TRBV30 with TRBJ1-1; D gene unclear. The length of the CDR3 is 12 residues. V lost 0 bases, J lost 5 bases, and 7 bases lay in between. Looked up from germline, CDR1 is GTSNPN and CDR2 is SVGIG (reference sequence). DNA for the CDR3: TGTGCCTGGAGTGTAGGTTGGACTGAAGCTTTCTTT. Its translation is CAWSVGWTEAFF.

This clonotype has just a few counts. The V call is TRBV5-1, the J call TRBJ2-1; D remains ambiguous. The CDR3 length is 12 residues. The V gene's germline CDR1 is SGHRS and CDR2 YFSETQ. Trimming cost V 5 bases and J 9 bases, with 12 bases left between them. CDR3: CASRSTVAEQFF. The CDR3 DNA reads as TGCGCCAGCAGGTCAACTGTGGCTGAGCAGTTCTTC.

The chain has TRBV15 and TRBJ2-3, with a weak D call TRBD2 (6 bases). Trimming left V 5 bases short and J 6 bases short, with 18 bases between. Germline V gives CDR1 LNHNV, CDR2 YYDKDF (reference sequence). This CDR3 contains 15 residues. CDR3 DNA: TGTGCCACCAGCGAAGAGAGGAGGGGACGGGATACGCAGTATTTT. This gives the protein CATSEERRGRDTQYF.

This chain joins TRBV25-1 and TRBJ1-1; no clear D gene. Germline CDR1 is MGHDK and CDR2 is SYGVNS. The CDR3 covers 14 residues. Trimming cost V 0 bases and J 1 base, with 6 bases left between them. As DNA, the CDR3 is TGTGCCAGCAGTGAATATTACCCGAACACTGAAGCTTTCTTT. Protein sequence: CASSEYYPNTEAFF. Filled out from reference TRBV25-1 and TRBJ1-1, the complete variable domain reads EADIYQTPRYLVIGTGKKITLECSQTMGHDKMYWYQQDPGMELHLIHYSYGVNSTEKGDLSSESTVSRIRTEHFPLTLESARPSHTSQYLCASSEYYPNTEAFFGQGTRLTVV.